The clone carrying this T cell receptor (beta chain) came up once. Its antigen is undetermined. Other DNA sequences in this specimen translate into the identical CDR3. These data belong to a study of cytomegalovirus exposure and HLA in healthy donors. Trimming removed 3 bases from V and 5 bases from J; junction bases left unmatched: 7. The CDR3 runs 15 residues. Germline V gene data show CDR1 as SGHTA and CDR2 as FQGNSA. The study sampled nominally healthy donors, though unrecorded immune exposures were likely. Study-level points and caveats: It has been reported that TCR beta sequences accurately predicted the HLA-A and HLA-B alleles of most subjects. The study labeled roughly 160 TCR beta chains cytomegalovirus-associated.

This PCR relied on a set of 60 Vbeta primers and 13 Jbeta primers. How the authors handled the data: Approximately 11 million of the about 80 million unique TCR beta chains counted in a later analysis were shared. Assay: immunoSEQ multiplex PCR; the TCRdb copy retains only in-frame clones and omits some. The V and J calls and clone size come from that table; D and trimming were worked out from the DNA. The table has about 170,000 clones, 60% to 85% seen once. The sequenced material came from PBMCs. The source of this sequence is a female donor in good health and CMV-seronegative. The chain recombines TRBV7-2 with TRBJ2-5, with 9 nucleotides matching TRBD2. The CDR3 reads CASSFRSGGQETQYF. DNA of the CDR3: TGTGCCAGCAGCTTTCGTAGCGGGGGCCAGGAGACCCAGTACTTC.